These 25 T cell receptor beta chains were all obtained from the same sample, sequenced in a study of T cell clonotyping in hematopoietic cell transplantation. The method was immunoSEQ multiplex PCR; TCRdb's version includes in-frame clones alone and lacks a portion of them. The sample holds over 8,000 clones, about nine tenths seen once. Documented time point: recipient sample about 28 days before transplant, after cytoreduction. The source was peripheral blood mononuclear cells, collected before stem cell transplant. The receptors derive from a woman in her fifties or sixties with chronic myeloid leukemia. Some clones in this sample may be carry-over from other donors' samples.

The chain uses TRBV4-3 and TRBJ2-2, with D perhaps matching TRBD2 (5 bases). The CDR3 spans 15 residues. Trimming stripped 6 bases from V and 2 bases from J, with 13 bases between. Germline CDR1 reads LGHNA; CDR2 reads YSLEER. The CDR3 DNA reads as TGCGCCAGCAGTTTGTCAGCGGCTAACACCGGGGAGCTGTTTTTT. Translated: CASSLSAANTGELFF.

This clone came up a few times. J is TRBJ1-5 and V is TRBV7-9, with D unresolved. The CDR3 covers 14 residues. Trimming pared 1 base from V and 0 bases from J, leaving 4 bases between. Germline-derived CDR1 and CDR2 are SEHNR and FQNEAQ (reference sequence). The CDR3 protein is CASSLGDSNQPQHF. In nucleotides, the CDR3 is TGTGCCAGCAGCTTAGGAGATAGCAATCAGCCCCAGCATTTT.

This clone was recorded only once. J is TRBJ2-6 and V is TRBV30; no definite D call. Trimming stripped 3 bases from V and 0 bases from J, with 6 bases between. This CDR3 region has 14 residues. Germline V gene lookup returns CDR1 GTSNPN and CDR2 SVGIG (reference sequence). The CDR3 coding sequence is TGTGCCTGGAGCTCAACCTCTGGGGCCAACGTCCTGACTTTC. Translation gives CAWSSTSGANVLTF.

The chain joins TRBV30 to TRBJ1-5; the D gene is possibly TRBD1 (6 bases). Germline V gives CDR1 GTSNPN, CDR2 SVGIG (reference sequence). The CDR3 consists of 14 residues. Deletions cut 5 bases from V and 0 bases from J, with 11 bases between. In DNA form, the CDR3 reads TGTGCCTGGGAGACAGGAAATAGCAATCAGCCCCAGCATTTT. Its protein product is CAWETGNSNQPQHF. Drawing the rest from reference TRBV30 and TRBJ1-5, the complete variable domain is SQTIHQWPATLVQPVGSPLSLECTVEGTSNPNLYWYRQAAGRGLQLLFYSVGIGQISSEVPQNLSASRPQDRQFILSSKKLLLSDSGFYLCAWETGNSNQPQHFGDGTRLSIL.

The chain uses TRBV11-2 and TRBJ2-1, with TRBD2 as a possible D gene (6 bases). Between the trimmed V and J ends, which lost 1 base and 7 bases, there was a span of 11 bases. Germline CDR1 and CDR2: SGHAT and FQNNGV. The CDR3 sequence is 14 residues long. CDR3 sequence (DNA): TGTGCCAGCAGCTTAGCTCTAGCGAGGAATGAGCAGTTCTTC. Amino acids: CASSLALARNEQFF.

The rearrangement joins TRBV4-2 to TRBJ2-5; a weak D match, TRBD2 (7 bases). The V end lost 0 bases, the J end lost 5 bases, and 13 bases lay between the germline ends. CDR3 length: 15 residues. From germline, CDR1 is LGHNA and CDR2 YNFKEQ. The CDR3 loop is CASSQDRGGGETQYF. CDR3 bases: TGTGCCAGCAGCCAAGATCGAGGGGGGGGTGAGACCCAGTACTTC.

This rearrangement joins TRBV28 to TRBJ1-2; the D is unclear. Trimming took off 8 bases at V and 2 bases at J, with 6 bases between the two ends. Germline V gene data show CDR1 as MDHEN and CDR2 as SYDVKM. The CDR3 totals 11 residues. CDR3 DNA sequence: TGTGCCAGCGGAAACAACTATGGCTACACCTTC. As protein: CASGNNYGYTF.

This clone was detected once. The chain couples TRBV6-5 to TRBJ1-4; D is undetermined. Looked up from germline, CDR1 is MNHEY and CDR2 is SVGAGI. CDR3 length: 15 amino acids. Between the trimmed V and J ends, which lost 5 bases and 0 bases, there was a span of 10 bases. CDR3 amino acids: CASSPSRATNEKLFF. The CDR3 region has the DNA TGTGCCAGCAGTCCCAGTCGGGCAACTAATGAAAAACTGTTTTTT.

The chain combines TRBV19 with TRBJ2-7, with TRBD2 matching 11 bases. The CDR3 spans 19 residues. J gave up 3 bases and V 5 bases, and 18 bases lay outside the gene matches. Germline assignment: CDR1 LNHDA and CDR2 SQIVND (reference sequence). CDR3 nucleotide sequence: TGTGCCAGTAGTTTGAGGGCCCTAGCGGGAGGCCGATCAAGCTACGAGCAGTACTTC. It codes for CASSLRALAGGRSSYEQYF. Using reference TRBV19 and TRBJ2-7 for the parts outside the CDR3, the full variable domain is DGGITQSPKYLFRKEGQNVTLSCEQNLNHDAMYWYRQDPGQGLRLIYYSQIVNDFQKGDIAEGYSVSREKKESFPLTVTSAQKNPTAFYLCASSLRALAGGRSSYEQYFGPGTRLTVT.

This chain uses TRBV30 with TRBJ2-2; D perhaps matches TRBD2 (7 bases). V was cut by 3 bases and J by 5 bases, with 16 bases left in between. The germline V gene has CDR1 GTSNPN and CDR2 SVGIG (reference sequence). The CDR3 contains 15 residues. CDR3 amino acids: CAWSRLGGRTGELFF. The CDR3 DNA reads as TGTGCCTGGAGCCGGTTGGGGGGGCGAACCGGGGAGCTGTTTTTT.

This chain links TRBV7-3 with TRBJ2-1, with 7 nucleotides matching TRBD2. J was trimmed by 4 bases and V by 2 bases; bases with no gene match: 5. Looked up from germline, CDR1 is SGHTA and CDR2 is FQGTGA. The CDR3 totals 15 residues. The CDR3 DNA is TGTGCCAGCAGCTTAGGGCAGGGAGGGTACAATGAGCAGTTCTTC. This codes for CASSLGQGGYNEQFF.

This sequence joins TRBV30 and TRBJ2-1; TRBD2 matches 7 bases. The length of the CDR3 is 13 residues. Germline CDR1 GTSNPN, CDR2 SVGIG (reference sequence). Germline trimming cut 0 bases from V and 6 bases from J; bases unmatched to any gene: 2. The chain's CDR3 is CAWSVRLANEQFF. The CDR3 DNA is TGTGCCTGGAGTGTGCGACTAGCCAATGAGCAGTTCTTC.

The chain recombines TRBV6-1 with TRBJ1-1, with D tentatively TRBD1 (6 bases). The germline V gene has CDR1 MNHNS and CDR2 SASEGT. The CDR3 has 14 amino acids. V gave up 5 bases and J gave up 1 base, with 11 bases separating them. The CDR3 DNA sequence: TGTGCCAGCAGTACAGGGTGGAAGAACACTGAAGCTTTCTTT. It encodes CASSTGWKNTEAFF.

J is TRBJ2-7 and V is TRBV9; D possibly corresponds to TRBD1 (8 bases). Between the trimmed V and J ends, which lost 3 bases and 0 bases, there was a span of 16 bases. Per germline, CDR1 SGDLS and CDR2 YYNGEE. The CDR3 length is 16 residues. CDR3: CASSEGGDRFSYEQYF. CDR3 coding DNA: TGTGCCAGCAGCGAGGGGGGGGACAGGTTCTCCTACGAGCAGTACTTC.

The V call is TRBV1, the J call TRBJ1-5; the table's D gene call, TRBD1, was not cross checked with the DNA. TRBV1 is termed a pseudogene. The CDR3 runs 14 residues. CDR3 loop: CTSSQTQGNQPQHF. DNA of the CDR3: TGCACCAGCAGCCAGACACAGGGAAATCAGCCCCAGCATTTT.

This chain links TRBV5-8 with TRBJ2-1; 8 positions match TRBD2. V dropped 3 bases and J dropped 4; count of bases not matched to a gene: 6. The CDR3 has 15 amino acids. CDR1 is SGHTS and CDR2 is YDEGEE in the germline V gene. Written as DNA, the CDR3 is TGTGCCAGCAGCTGGCGACTAGCGCGATACAATGAGCAGTTCTTC. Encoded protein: CASSWRLARYNEQFF.

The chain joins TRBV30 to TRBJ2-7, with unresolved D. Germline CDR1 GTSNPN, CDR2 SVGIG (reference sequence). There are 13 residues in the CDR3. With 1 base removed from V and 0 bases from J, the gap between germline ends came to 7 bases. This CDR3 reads CAWSEDFSYEQYF. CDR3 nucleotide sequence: TGTGCCTGGAGTGAAGACTTCTCCTACGAGCAGTACTTC. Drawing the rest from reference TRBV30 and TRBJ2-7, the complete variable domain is SQTIHQWPATLVQPVGSPLSLECTVEGTSNPNLYWYRQAAGRGLQLLFYSVGIGQISSEVPQNLSASRPQDRQFILSSKKLLLSDSGFYLCAWSEDFSYEQYFGPGTRLTVT.

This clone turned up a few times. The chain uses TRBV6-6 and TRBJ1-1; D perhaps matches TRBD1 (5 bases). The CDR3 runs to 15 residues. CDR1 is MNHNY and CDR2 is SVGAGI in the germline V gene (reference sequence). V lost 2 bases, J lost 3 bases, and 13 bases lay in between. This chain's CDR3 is CASSYGGVSDTEAFF. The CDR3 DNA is TGTGCCAGCAGTTACGGGGGGGTTTCGGACACTGAAGCTTTCTTT.

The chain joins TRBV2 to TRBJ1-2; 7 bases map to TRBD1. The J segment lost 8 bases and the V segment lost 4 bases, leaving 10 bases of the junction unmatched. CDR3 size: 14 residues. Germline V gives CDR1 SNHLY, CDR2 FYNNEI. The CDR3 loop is CASSGDRAAGGYTF. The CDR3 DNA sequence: TGTGCCAGCAGTGGTGACAGGGCTGCGGGGGGCTACACCTTC.

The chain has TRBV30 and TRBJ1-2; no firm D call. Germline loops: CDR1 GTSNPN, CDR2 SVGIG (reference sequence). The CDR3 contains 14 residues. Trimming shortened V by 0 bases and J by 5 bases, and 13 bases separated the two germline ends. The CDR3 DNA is TGTGCCTGGAGTGTTGTTACTCTTAATTATGGCTACACCTTC. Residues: CAWSVVTLNYGYTF.

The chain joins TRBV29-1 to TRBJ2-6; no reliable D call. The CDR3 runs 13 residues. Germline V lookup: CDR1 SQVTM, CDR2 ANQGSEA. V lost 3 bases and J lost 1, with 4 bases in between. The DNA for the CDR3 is TGCAGCGTTGACCTATCTGGGGCCAACGTCCTGACTTTC. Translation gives CSVDLSGANVLTF. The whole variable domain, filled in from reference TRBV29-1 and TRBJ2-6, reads SAVISQKPSRDICQRGTSLTIQCQVDSQVTMMFWYRQQPGQSLTLIATANQGSEATYESGFVIDKFPISRPNLTFSTLTVSNMSPEDSSIYLCSVDLSGANVLTFGAGSRLTVL.

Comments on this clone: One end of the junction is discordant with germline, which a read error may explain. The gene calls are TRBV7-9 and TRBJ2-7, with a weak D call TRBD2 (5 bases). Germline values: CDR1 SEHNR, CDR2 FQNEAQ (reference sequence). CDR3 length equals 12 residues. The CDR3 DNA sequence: TGTGCCAGCAGCTTTGATTTGGGCAGGCGGGACTTC. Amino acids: CASSFDLGRRDF.

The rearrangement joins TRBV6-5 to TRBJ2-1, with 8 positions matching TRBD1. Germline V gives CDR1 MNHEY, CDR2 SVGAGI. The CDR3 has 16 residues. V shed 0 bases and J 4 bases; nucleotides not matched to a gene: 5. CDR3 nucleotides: TGTGCCAGCAGTTACTCCCCGGGACAGGCATACAATGAGCAGTTCTTC. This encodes CASSYSPGQAYNEQFF.

CDR3 nucleotides: TGTGCCAGTAGTATACAGTCGACAGATACGCAGTATTTT. It yields the protein CASSIQSTDTQYF. The chain carries TRBV19 and TRBJ2-3; the D is unclear. Trimming removed 2 bases at V and 3 bases at J, with 6 bases between. In germline, CDR1 is LNHDA, CDR2 SQIVND (reference sequence). The CDR3 contains 13 residues.

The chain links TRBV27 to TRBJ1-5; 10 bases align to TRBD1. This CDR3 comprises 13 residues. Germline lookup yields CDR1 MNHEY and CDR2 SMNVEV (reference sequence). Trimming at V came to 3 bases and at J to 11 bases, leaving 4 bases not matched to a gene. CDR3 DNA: TGTGCCAGCAGTTTTGACAGGGGGCAGGCCCAGCATTTT. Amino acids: CASSFDRGQAQHF.